The source of this TCR beta chain is a study of human T cells and chemical hapten exposure. Study-level information: Investigators sensitized approximately 2 cm by approximately 2 cm of upper inner arm skin with 2% DPC. There were per-sample TCR yield variations, arising mainly from small pooled library volume differences.

TCRdb processed the RACE reads anew with MiXCR; each CDR3 protein has one entry. The data hold 11,000 to 15,000 distinct CDR3 sequences, with around 17% observed a single time. Noted time point: patch test 1, 2 weeks after DPC sensitization. Documented treatment: therapeutic diphenylcyclopropenone sensitization with weekly scalp DPC. The junction had 7 bases not matched to a gene; V was cut back by 2 bases and J by 9 bases. Germline V gene sequence: CDR1 SQVTM, CDR2 ANQGSEA. The CDR3 loop spans 14 amino acids. This clonotype was observed at least ten times. The sequence derives from a woman aged 30 to 39 with alopecia areata. Some clones in this sample may be carry-over from other donors' samples. The chain combines TRBV29-1 with TRBJ2-1; 10 bases line up with TRBD2. Sequencing was performed on whole blood, taken in connection with sensitization to the hapten diphenylcyclopropenone (DPC). This CDR3 is CSVEPAGGITEQFF. The CDR3 coding sequence is TGCAGCGTTGAACCAGCGGGAGGGATTACTGAGCAGTTCTTC.